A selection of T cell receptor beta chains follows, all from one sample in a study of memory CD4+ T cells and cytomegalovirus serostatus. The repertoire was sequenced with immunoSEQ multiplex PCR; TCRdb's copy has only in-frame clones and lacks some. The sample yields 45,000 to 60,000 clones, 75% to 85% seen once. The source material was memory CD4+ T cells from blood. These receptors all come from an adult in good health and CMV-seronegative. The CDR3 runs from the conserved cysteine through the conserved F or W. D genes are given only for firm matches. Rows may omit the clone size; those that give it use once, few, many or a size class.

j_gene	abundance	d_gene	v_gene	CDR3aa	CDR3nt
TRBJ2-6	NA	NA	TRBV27	CASSLSPLSGANVLTF	TGTGCCAGCAGTTTATCGCCCCTCTCTGGGGCCAACGTCCTGACTTTC
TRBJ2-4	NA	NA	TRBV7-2	CASSLDALAGQRAKNIQYF	TGTGCCAGCAGCTTAGATGCCTTAGCGGGACAGAGAGCCAAAAACATTCAGTACTTC
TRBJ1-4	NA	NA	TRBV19	CASSPGRTTNEKLFF	TGTGCCAGTAGTCCTGGACGGACAACTAATGAAAAACTGTTTTTT
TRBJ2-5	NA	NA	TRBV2	CASSEADRPGETQYF	TGTGCCAGCAGTGAAGCCGATAGGCCGGGAGAGACCCAGTACTTC
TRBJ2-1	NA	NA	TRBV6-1	CASKASSSYNEQFF	TGTGCCAGCAAGGCGAGTAGCTCCTACAATGAGCAGTTCTTC
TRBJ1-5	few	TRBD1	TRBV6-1	CASSAYRGSGNQPQHF	TGTGCCAGCAGTGCTTACAGGGGCTCCGGCAATCAGCCCCAGCATTTT
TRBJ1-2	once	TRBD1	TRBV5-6	CASSSVGQGFYGYTF	TGTGCCAGCAGCTCCGTGGGACAGGGCTTTTATGGCTACACCTTC
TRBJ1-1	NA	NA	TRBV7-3	CASSARRGSEAFF	TGTGCCAGCAGCGCACGCAGGGGTTCTGAAGCTTTCTTT
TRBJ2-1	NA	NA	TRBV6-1	CASSLKDRLGEQFF	TGTGCCAGCAGTCTAAAGGACAGACTTGGGGAGCAGTTCTTC
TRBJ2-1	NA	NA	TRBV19	CASSIRGENYNEQFF	TGTGCCAGTAGTATAAGAGGGGAGAACTATAATGAGCAGTTCTTC
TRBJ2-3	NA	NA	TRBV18	CASSPLGRGNTDTQYF	TGTGCCAGCTCACCTTTAGGGAGAGGTAACACAGATACGCAGTATTTT
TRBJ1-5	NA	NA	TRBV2	CASSEQGKGNQPQHF	TGTGCCAGCAGTGAACAGGGGAAAGGCAATCAGCCCCAGCATTTT
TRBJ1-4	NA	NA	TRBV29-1	CSVQGEREKLFF	TGCAGCGTACAGGGTGAGAGAGAAAAACTGTTTTTT
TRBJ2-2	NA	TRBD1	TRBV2	CATRQGAANTGELFF	TGTGCCACGAGGCAGGGGGCGGCGAACACCGGGGAGCTGTTTTTT
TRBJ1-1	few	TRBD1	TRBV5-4	CASSGQTGALGEAFF	TGTGCCAGCAGCGGGCAGACAGGGGCACTAGGTGAAGCTTTCTTT
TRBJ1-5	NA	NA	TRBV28	CASSYGGASHSNQPQHF	TGTGCCAGCAGTTACGGGGGGGCCTCCCATAGCAATCAGCCCCAGCATTTT
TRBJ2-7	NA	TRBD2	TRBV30	CAWSVGTSGEQYF	TGTGCCTGGAGTGTAGGGACTAGCGGCGAGCAGTACTTC
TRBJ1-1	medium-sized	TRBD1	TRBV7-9	CASSRQGMNTEAFF	TGTGCCAGCAGCCGACAGGGGATGAACACTGAAGCTTTCTTT
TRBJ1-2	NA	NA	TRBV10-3	CAISLGGDGYTF	TGTGCCATCAGCTTGGGGGGCGATGGCTACACCTTC
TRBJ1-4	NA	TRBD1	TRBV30	CAWSGTGLGEKLFF	TGTGCCTGGAGTGGGACAGGGTTGGGGGAAAAACTGTTTTTT
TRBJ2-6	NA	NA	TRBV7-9	CASSLDGSGANVLTF	TGTGCCAGCAGCTTAGATGGCTCTGGGGCCAACGTCCTGACTTTC
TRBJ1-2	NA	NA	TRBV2	CASSESWGHRGYTF	TGTGCCAGCAGTGAGAGTTGGGGGCATCGTGGCTACACCTTC
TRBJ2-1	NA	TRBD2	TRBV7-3	CASSLLAGKYNEQFF	TGTGCCAGCAGCTTGCTAGCGGGGAAATACAATGAGCAGTTCTTC
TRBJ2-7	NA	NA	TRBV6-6	CASSYDLQVYEQYF	TGTGCCAGCAGTTACGACCTACAGGTCTACGAGCAGTACTTC
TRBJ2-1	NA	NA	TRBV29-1	CSPGEKGEQFF	TGCAGCCCGGGCGAGAAGGGGGAGCAGTTCTTC
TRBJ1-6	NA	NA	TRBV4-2	CASSQDGRNNSPFHF	TGTGCCAGCAGCCAAGATGGGAGAAACAATTCACCCTTCCACTTT
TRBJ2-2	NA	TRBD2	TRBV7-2	CASSLVRLAGVTGELFF	TGTGCCAGCAGCTTAGTTAGACTAGCGGGAGTGACCGGGGAGCTGTTTTTT
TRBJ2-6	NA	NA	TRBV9	CASNRLGSGANVLTF	TGTGCCAGCAACCGATTGGGGTCTGGGGCCAACGTCCTGACTTTC
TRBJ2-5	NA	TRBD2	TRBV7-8	CASSLGSGSGETQYF	TGTGCCAGCAGCTTAGGTAGCGGGAGTGGTGAGACCCAGTACTTC
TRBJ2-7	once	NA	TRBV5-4	CASSPSATREEQYF	TGTGCCAGCAGCCCTTCGGCTACCCGTGAGGAGCAGTACTTC
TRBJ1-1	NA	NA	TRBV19	CASTQWGGSTEAFF	TGTGCCAGTACCCAGTGGGGCGGGAGCACTGAAGCTTTCTTT
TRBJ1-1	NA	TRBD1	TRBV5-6	CASSSDRGLRGTEAFF	TGTGCCAGCAGCTCGGACAGGGGGCTACGGGGCACTGAAGCTTTCTTT
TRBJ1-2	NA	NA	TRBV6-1	CASSRDRALNYGYTF	TGTGCCAGCAGTAGGGACCGCGCCTTGAACTATGGCTACACCTTC
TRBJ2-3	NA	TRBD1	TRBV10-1	CASSGQGGDTQYF	TGCGCCAGCAGTGGACAGGGGGGAGATACGCAGTATTTT
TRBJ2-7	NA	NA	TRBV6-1	CASSERGGLSYEQYF	TGTGCCAGCAGTGAACGTGGGGGGCTCTCCTACGAGCAGTACTTC
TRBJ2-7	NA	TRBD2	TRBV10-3	CAISGTSGRAPPSYF	TGTGCCATCAGTGGAACTAGCGGGAGGGCCCCCCCCTCGTACTTC
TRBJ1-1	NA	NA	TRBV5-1	CASSNPGQNTEAFF	TGCGCCAGCAGTAATCCAGGACAAAACACTGAAGCTTTCTTT
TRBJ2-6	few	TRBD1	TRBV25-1	CASSGSRGFNTGANVLTF	TGTGCCAGCAGCGGCAGCAGGGGGTTCAATACTGGGGCCAACGTCCTGACTTTC
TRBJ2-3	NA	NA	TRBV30	CAWRKGFGTDTQYF	TGTGCCTGGAGAAAGGGATTCGGGACAGATACGCAGTATTTT
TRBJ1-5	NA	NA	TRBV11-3	CASSLVRGREKDQPQHF	TGTGCCAGCAGCTTAGTAAGGGGGAGGGAGAAAGATCAGCCCCAGCATTTT
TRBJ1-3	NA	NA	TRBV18	CASSPGRASGNTIYF	TGTGCCAGCTCACCTGGACGCGCCTCTGGAAACACCATATATTTT
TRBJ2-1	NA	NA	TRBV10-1	CASSSGAGIGPFF	TGCGCCAGCAGCTCCGGGGCCGGCATCGGACCGTTCTTC
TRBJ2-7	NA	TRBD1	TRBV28	CASSWDRGPYEQYF	TGTGCCAGCAGTTGGGACAGGGGGCCCTACGAGCAGTACTTC
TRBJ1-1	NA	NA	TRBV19	CASNSRGAHEAFF	TGTGCCAGTAACTCCCGGGGGGCTCATGAAGCTTTCTTT
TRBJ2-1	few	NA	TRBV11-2	CASSLSGFDNEQFF	TGTGCCAGCAGCCTTAGCGGATTTGACAATGAGCAGTTCTTC
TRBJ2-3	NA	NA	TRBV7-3	CASSATGNADTQYF	TGTGCCAGCAGCGCTACAGGGAACGCAGATACGCAGTATTTT
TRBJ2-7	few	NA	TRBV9	CASSPGGRYEQYF	TGTGCCAGCAGCCCAGGCGGGCGGTACGAGCAGTACTTC
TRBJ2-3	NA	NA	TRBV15	CATSRLRTDTQYF	TGTGCCACCAGCAGACTTCGCACAGATACGCAGTATTTT
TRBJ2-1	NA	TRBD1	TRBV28	CASSPGGTYNEQFF	TGTGCCAGCAGTCCAGGGGGAACCTACAATGAGCAGTTCTTC
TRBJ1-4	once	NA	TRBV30	CAWRGGGRSNEKLFF	TGTGCCTGGAGAGGGGGGGGACGGTCTAATGAAAAACTGTTTTTT
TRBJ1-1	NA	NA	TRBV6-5	CASSYRGRKNTEAFF	TGTGCCAGCAGTTATCGCGGACGGAAGAACACTGAAGCTTTCTTT
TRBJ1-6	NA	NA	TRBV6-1	CASSDRMYSPLHF	TGTGCCAGCAGTGATAGGATGTATTCACCCCTCCACTTT
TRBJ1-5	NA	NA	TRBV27	CASSLGSSNQPQHF	TGTGCCAGCAGTTTAGGAAGTTCCAATCAGCCCCAGCATTTT
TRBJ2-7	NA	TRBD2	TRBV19	CASSTAGGGIYEQYF	TGTGCCAGTAGTACCGCCGGCGGGGGGATCTACGAGCAGTACTTC
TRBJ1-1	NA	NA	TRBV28	CASSLGAGTTEAFF	TGTGCCAGCAGTTTGGGGGCGGGGACCACTGAAGCTTTCTTT